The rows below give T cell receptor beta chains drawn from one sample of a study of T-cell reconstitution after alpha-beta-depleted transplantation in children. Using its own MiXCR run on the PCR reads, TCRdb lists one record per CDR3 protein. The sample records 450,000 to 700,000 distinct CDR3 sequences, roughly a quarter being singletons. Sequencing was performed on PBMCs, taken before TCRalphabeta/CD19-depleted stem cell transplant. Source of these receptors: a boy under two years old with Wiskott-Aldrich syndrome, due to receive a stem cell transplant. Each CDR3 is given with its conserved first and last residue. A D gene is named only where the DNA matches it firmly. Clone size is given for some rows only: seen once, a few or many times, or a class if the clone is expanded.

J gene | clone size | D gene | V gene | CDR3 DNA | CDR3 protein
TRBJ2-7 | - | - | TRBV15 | TGTGCCACCAGCAGAGGTCCGGGGATCCACGAGCAGTACTTC | CATSRGPGIHEQYF
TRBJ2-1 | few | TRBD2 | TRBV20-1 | TGCAGTGCTACGTCTAGCGGGGCATACAATGAGCAGTTCTTC | CSATSSGAYNEQFF
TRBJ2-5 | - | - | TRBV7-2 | TGTGCCAGCAGCCGACTGTTGGGGGGCTTCCAAGAGACCCAGTACTTC | CASSRLLGGFQETQYF
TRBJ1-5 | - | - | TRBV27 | TGTGCCAGCAGTTTATCAAGCTTCCAGCCCCAGCATTTT | CASSLSSFQPQHF
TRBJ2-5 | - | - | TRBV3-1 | TGTGCCAGCAGCCAAGATCGATGGAGTTCCCCCCTTGGGACCCAGTACTTC | CASSQDRWSSPLGTQYF
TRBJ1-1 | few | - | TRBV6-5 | TGTGCCAGCAGTTACCGCCCCCGTTCGAGCGTAATGAACACTGAAGCTTTCTTT | CASSYRPRSSVMNTEAFF
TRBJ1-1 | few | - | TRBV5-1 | TGCGCCAGCAGTATCCTTGTCGGGGTAGAGAACACTGAAGCTTTCTTT | CASSILVGVENTEAFF
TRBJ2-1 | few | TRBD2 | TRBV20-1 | TGCAGTGCTAGAATTCCGGGACTAGCCTACAATGAGCAGTTCTTC | CSARIPGLAYNEQFF
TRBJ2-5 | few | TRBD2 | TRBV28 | TGTGCCGTCAACCCAGCGGGGACGGAGACCCAGTACTTC | CAVNPAGTETQYF
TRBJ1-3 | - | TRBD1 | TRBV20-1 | TGCAGTGCTAGAAGGGGACAGGGTGGTGGAAACACCATATATTTT | CSARRGQGGGNTIYF
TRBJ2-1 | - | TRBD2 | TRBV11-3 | TGTGCCAGCAGCTTAAGGCCTAGCGGGCGAAATGAGCAGTTCTTC | CASSLRPSGRNEQFF
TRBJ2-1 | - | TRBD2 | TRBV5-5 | TGTGCCAGCAGCTTGTTAATTAGCGGGACTAATGGGGGTGAGCAGTTCTTC | CASSLLISGTNGGEQFF
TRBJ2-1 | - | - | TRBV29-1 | TGCAGCGTGGGGAGGACAGACGAGCAGTTCTTC | CSVGRTDEQFF
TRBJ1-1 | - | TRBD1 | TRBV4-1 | TGCGCCAGCAGCCAAGTTTTGGGGACAGGGGGCGATCCTGAAGCTTTCTTT | CASSQVLGTGGDPEAFF
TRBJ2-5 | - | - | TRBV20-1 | TGCAGTGCTATCTGGACCCACCAAGAGACCCAGTACTTC | CSAIWTHQETQYF
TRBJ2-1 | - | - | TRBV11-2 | TGTGCCAGCAGCTTAAGAGGCAATACCCAGCAGTTCTTC | CASSLRGNTQQFF
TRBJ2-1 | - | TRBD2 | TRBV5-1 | TGCGCCAGCAGCTTGGACACTTGGCGGGAGATTATAGTTGAGCAGTTCTTC | CASSLDTWREIIVEQFF
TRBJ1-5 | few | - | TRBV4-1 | TGCGCCAGCAGCCAAGATAGGGGCCCCAGCAATCAGCCCCAGCATTTT | CASSQDRGPSNQPQHF
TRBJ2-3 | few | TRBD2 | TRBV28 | TGTGCCAGCAGTGACACGGGGGGGCGCGGCACAGATACGCAGTATTTT | CASSDTGGRGTDTQYF
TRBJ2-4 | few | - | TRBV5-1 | TGCGCCAGCAGCCCGGGGGGCCCCATCCCCCAGTACTTC | CASSPGGPIPQYF
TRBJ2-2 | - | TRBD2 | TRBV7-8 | TGTGCCAGCAGCTTAACCCCAGGACTAGCGGGCACCGGGGAGCTGTTTTTT | CASSLTPGLAGTGELFF
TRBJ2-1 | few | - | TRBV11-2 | TGTGCCAGCAGTCGGGCTGCCTCCTCGGGCAGGTATGAGCAGTTCTTC | CASSRAASSGRYEQFF
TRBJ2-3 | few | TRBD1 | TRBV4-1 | TGCGCCAGCAGCCAAGATTACAGGGGAAGAGATACGCAGTATTTT | CASSQDYRGRDTQYF
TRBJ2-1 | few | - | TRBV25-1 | TGTGCCAGCAGTGAATACCCCCACAATGAGCAGTTCTTC | CASSEYPHNEQFF